This TCR beta chain stems from a study of identical twins. With template switching, a universal primer site was added, and the cDNA carried unique molecular identifiers. MiXCR, applied by TCRdb to the 5' RACE reads, yields one record per CDR3 protein. In the table there are fewer than 450,000 distinct CDR3 sequences, approximately 8.7% of which are singletons. This clonotype was picked up a small number of times. Germline CDR1 reads SGHRS; CDR2 reads YFSETQ. CDR3 length: 14 amino acids. Trimming took 9 bases from V and 0 from J; bases not matched to a gene: 4. V usage is TRBV5-1 and J usage is TRBJ2-3, with TRBD2 identical over 10 bases. This TCR was recovered from a woman in her 50s in good health. Sequencing was done on a sample of naive T cells sorted from blood. The CDR3 DNA reads TGCGCCACCACTAGCGGGACTAGCACAGATACGCAGTATTTT. This encodes CATTSGTSTDTQYF.